The 10 T cell receptor beta chains given below trace back to one sample, sequenced in a study of early T cells in non-severe SARS-CoV-2 infection. MiXCR was run by TCRdb on the 5' RACE reads, yielding one entry per CDR3 protein. This table has roughly 110,000 distinct CDR3 sequences, over 8.5% appearing once. Sequencing was carried out using whole blood. These receptors were taken from an adult who was a healthcare worker with PCR-confirmed SARS-CoV-2 infection or an uninfected control (not recorded which).

A word on this clonotype: A much larger clone differs from this one at a single base, so this may be a read error. Because it lacks the conserved phenylalanine or tryptophan at the end, this CDR3 is likely a read error. V is TRBV6-5 and J is TRBJ2-5, with 11 nucleotides matching TRBD2. CDR1 and CDR2 (germline): MNHEY, SVGAGI. Trimming at V came to 5 bases and at J to 5 bases, leaving 7 bases not matched to a gene. This CDR3 is 15 amino acids long. CDR3: CASSELAGVGETQYS. In DNA, the CDR3 is TGTGCCAGCAGTGAACTAGCGGGAGTTGGGGAGACCCAGTACTCC.

This clonotype has only a few counts. The chain joins TRBV6-1 to TRBJ1-2; unclear D gene. The CDR3 extends over 14 amino acids. V was clipped by 0 bases and J by 8 bases, with 13 bases between them. Germline loops: CDR1 MNHNS, CDR2 SASEGT. The CDR3 here is CASSEALSFYGYTF. The CDR3 nucleotides read TGTGCCAGCAGTGAAGCGCTGAGTTTCTACGGCTACACCTTC.

The chain combines TRBV23-1 with TRBJ2-5; 12 bases are a match to TRBD1. TRBV23-1 is sorted into the ORF group, with uncertain function. The V gene end was trimmed by 0 bases and the J gene end by 5 bases; junction bases not matched to a gene: 19. The CDR3 spans 21 residues. CDR3 region: CASSQSYPRGDRGPKGETQYF. CDR3 DNA sequence: TGCGCCAGCAGTCAATCGTACCCACGAGGGGACAGGGGGCCTAAAGGGGAGACCCAGTACTTC.

This clonotype came up many times. CDR3 residues: CSARPPLAATDTQYF. The CDR3 DNA reads TGCAGTGCTAGACCTCCTCTAGCGGCCACAGATACGCAGTATTTT. The genes are TRBV20-1 and TRBJ2-3; 7 positions match TRBD2. This CDR3 comprises 15 residues. The trim removed 2 bases at V and 2 bases at J, leaving 7 bases unmatched. Per germline, CDR1 DFQATT and CDR2 SNEGSKA (reference sequence).

The chain links TRBV6-5 to TRBJ2-7; D may be TRBD1 (5 bases). The CDR3 is made up of 14 amino acids. Germline CDR1 MNHEY, CDR2 SVGAGI. V dropped 8 bases and J dropped 4 bases, with 18 bases sitting between them. CDR3 DNA sequence: TGTGCCAGCGGCATTGGCCCAGGGAAGTACGAGCAGTACTTC. Residues: CASGIGPGKYEQYF.

The sample holds a few counts of this clonotype. This rearrangement joins TRBV20-1 to TRBJ2-7, with 10 bases fitting TRBD2. This CDR3 spans 15 amino acids. The J segment lost 4 bases and the V segment lost 1 base, leaving 7 bases of the junction unmatched. Germline-derived CDR1 and CDR2 are DFQATT and SNEGSKA (reference sequence). CDR3: CSARGPSGSGYEQYF. The CDR3 nucleotides are TGCAGTGCTAGAGGCCCTAGCGGGAGTGGATACGAGCAGTACTTC.

This chain joins TRBV19 and TRBJ2-3; D might be TRBD1 (5 bases). CDR1 is LNHDA, CDR2 SQIVND, per germline (reference sequence). The V and J ends lost 4 bases and 6 bases respectively, with 11 bases between them. This CDR3 comprises 13 residues. CDR3 loop: CASSTLRVDTQYF. CDR3 nucleotide sequence: TGTGCCAGTAGTACCCTCAGGGTTGATACGCAGTATTTT.

This clonotype was seen a handful of times. The chain links TRBV18 to TRBJ2-5, with 7 bases that match TRBD1. Per the germline V gene, CDR1 is KGHSH and CDR2 is LQKENI. This CDR3 has 16 amino acids. V gave up 2 bases and J gave up 2 bases; unmatched junction bases: 8. The CDR3 bases are TGTGCCAGCTCACCATGGGACAGTCGGAGGCAAGAGACCCAGTACTTC. It encodes CASSPWDSRRQETQYF.

This clonotype appeared many times. The chain has TRBV6-5 and TRBJ1-6; 9 nucleotides agree with TRBD1. Losses at the gene ends were 3 bases for V and 10 bases for J; bases not matched to a gene: 7. CDR1 and CDR2 from the germline V gene are MNHEY and SVGAGI. CDR3 length: 15 amino acids. The CDR3 DNA sequence: TGTGCCAGCAGTTATAGACAGGGGGACCGGTCACCCCTCCACTTT. This translates into CASSYRQGDRSPLHF.

The table lists this clonotype with a few counts. The chain employs TRBV19 and TRBJ1-5; D is perhaps TRBD1 (6 bases). V was shortened by 4 bases and J by 0 bases, with 10 bases between the two germline ends. This CDR3 has 15 residues. The germline CDR1 and CDR2 sequences are LNHDA and SQIVND (reference sequence). The chain's CDR3 is CASSTYRDSNQPQHF. CDR3 DNA: TGTGCCAGTAGTACATACAGGGATAGCAATCAGCCCCAGCATTTT.